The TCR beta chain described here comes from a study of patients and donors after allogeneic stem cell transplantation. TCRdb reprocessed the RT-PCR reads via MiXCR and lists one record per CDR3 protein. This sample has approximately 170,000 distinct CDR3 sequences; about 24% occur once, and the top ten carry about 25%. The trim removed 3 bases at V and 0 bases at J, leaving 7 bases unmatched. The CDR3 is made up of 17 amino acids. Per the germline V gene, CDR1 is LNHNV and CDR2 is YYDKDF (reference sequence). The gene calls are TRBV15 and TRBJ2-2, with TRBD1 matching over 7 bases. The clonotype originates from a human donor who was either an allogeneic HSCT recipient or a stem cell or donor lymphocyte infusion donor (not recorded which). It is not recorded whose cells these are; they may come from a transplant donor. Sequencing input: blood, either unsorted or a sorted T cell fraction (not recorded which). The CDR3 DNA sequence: TGTGCCACCAGCAGGACAGGGATAAACGCGAACACCGGGGAGCTGTTTTTT. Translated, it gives CATSRTGINANTGELFF.